What follows are 4 T cell receptor beta chains derived from one specimen sequenced in a study of blood T cell repertoires in COVID-19. TCRdb keeps only in-frame clones here, not all; method: immunoSEQ multiplex PCR. The profile shows under 300,000 clones, about four fifths of them singletons. The sample was peripheral blood. These receptors were collected from a young woman with acute or convalescent COVID-19.

CDR3 loop: CASSFGAGTGFGQYF. DNA of the CDR3: TGTGCCAGCAGCTTCGGGGCTGGGACAGGGTTTGGGCAGTACTTC. The V gene is TRBV7-9, the J gene TRBJ2-7; 9 nucleotides align to TRBD1. This CDR3 region has 15 residues. Trimming removed 3 bases from V and 9 bases from J; junction bases left unmatched: 12. Germline CDR1 and CDR2: SEHNR and FQNEAQ (reference sequence).

The V gene is TRBV4-3, the J gene TRBJ1-5; TRBD1 might be the D (5 bases). Trimming cost V 4 bases and J 4 bases, with 17 bases left between them. Germline V gene data show CDR1 as LGHNA and CDR2 as YSLEER. The CDR3 covers 16 residues. CDR3 bases: TGCGCCAGCAGCCCTGACTGGCAGGGTGGTAATCAGCCCCAGCATTTT. It specifies CASSPDWQGGNQPQHF.

The chain recombines TRBV11-2 with TRBJ2-1; D is unclear. This CDR3 spans 17 amino acids. The V end lost 1 base, the J end lost 9 bases, and 22 bases lay between the germline ends. CDR1 is SGHAT, CDR2 FQNNGV, per germline. As DNA, the CDR3 is TGTGCCAGCAGCTTAGTCGGTTCGTGGGTATCCCACAGTGAGCAGTTCTTC. This codes for CASSLVGSWVSHSEQFF.

J is TRBJ2-5 and V is TRBV5-4; 10 bases match TRBD2. The V gene end was trimmed by 2 bases and the J gene end by 5 bases; junction bases not matched to a gene: 15. The CDR3 has 18 residues. Germline lookup yields CDR1 SGHNT and CDR2 YYREEE (reference sequence). The CDR3 nucleotides read TGTGCCAGCAGCTTATGGCCCCCAGCGGGAGGGCCAGATGAGACCCAGTACTTC. This encodes CASSLWPPAGGPDETQYF.